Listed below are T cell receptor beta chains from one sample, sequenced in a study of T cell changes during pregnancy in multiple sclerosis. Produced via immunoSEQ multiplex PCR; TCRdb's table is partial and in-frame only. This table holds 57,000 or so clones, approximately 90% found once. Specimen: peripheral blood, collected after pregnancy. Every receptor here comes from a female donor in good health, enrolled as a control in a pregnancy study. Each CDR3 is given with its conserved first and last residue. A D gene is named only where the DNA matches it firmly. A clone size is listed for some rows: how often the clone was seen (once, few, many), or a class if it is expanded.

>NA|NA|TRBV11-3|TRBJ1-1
TGTGCCAGCAGCTTAGTCGGGGACACTGAAGCTTTCTTT
CASSLVGDTEAFF
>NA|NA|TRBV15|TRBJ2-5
TGTGCCACCAGCAGAGAGGCACCTCTAGAGACCCAGTACTTC
CATSREAPLETQYF
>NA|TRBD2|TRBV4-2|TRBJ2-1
TGTGCCAGCAGCCCTCGGGGTAGCGGGAGGGAAAATGAGCAGTTCTTC
CASSPRGSGRENEQFF
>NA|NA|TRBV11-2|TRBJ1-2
TGTGCCAGCAGCTTAGATGCTACCCCGGGGGTTAACTATGGCTACACCTTC
CASSLDATPGVNYGYTF
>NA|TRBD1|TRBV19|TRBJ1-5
TGTGCCAGTAGCTGGGACAGGGTCCAGCATTTT
CASSWDRVQHF
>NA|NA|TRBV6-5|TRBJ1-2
TGTGCCAGCAGACCCCTCCGGAACTATGGCTACACCTTC
CASRPLRNYGYTF
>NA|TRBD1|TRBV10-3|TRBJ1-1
TGTGCCATCAGTGGACAGGGTGAAGCTTTCTTT
CAISGQGEAFF
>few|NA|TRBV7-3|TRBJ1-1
TGTGCCAGCAGCCCATCACCAGGGTTTGTAACTGAAGCTTTCTTT
CASSPSPGFVTEAFF
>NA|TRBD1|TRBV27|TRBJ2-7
TGTGCCAGCAGTCCCCAGGGACAGGCTACCTACGAGCAGTACTTC
CASSPQGQATYEQYF
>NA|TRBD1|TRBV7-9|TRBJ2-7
TGTGCCAGCAGCCCCTGGGACAGGGGACCCTTCTACGAGCAGTACTTC
CASSPWDRGPFYEQYF
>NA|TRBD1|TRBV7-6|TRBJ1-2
TGTGCCAGCAGCCTAGGTGGACAGGCTCGTAACTATGGCTACACCTTC
CASSLGGQARNYGYTF
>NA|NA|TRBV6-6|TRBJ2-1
TGTGCCAGCAGTTACTTGGGTCTAGCCGGCAATGAGCAGTTCTTC
CASSYLGLAGNEQFF
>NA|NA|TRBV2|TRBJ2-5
TGTGCCAGCAGTGCACGGTACCAAGAGACCCAGTACTTC
CASSARYQETQYF
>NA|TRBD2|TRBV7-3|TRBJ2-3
TGTGCCAGCAGCCAGGGACTAGCGGGGGCGCTAACCTTTAGCACAGATACGCAGTATTTT
CASSQGLAGALTFSTDTQYF
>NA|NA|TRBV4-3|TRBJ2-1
TGCGCCAGCAGCCAAGGTTTGGGGGGATGGGGTGAGCAGTTCTTC
CASSQGLGGWGEQFF
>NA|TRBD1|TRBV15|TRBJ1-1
TGTGCCACCAGAAAAGAGGCAGGGGGATGGGTCACTGAAGCTTTCTTT
CATRKEAGGWVTEAFF
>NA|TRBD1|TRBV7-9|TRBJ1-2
TGTGCCAGCAGCTTAGGGACAGGGGGCGGCTATGGCTACACCTTC
CASSLGTGGGYGYTF
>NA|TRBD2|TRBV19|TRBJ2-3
TGTGCCAGTATGGGGAGGGGCCCCACAGATACGCAGTATTTT
CASMGRGPTDTQYF
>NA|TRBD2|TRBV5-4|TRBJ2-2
TGTGCCAGCAGCTCCGGGACTAGCGGGAGGAACACCGGGGAGCTGTTTTTT
CASSSGTSGRNTGELFF
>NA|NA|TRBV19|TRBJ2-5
TGTGCCAGTAGTCAAGGACAAAATCGAGAGACCCAGTACTTC
CASSQGQNRETQYF
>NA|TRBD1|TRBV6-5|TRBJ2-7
TGTGCCAGCAGATCAACAGGGGACCCATACGAGCAGTACTTC
CASRSTGDPYEQYF
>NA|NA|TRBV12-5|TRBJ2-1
TGTGCTAGTGGTTTGGTTACAGGTCCGGGCTCCTACAATGAGCAGTTCTTC
CASGLVTGPGSYNEQFF
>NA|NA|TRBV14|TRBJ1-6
TGTGCCAGCAGCCAGGACTATTCACCCCTCCACTTT
CASSQDYSPLHF
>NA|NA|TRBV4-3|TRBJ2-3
TGCGCCAGCAGCCTTCATTCTACAGGCCCCAGCACAGATACGCAGTATTTT
CASSLHSTGPSTDTQYF
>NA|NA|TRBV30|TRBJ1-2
TGTGCCTGGAGGGCCCGGGGAGGTACTGGCTACACCTTC
CAWRARGGTGYTF
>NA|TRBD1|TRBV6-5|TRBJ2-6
TGTGCCAGCAGAACCGGGACAGCTGGGGCCAACGTCCTGACTTTC
CASRTGTAGANVLTF
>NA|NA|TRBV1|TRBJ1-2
TGCACCAGCAGCCTATCGAGGGAGGGGAACTATGGCTACACCTTC
CTSSLSREGNYGYTF
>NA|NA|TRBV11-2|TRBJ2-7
TGTGCCAGCAGCAAGGGACTGAGATACTACGAGCAGTACTTC
CASSKGLRYYEQYF
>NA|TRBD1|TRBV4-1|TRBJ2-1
TGCGCCAGCAGCCAATACCTGGGACAGGGGATCAATGAGCAGTTCTTC
CASSQYLGQGINEQFF
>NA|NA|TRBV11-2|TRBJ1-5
TGTGCCAGCAGCTTAACGGGTAGCAATCAGCCCCAGCATTTT
CASSLTGSNQPQHF
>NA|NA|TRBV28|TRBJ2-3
TGTGCCAGCAGTTTAGGGGGCGGGAGCACAGATACGCAGTATTTT
CASSLGGGSTDTQYF
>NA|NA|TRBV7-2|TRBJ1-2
TGTGCCAGCAGCTTAGTTGGGGGGGCGGTGGACTATGGCTACACCTTC
CASSLVGGAVDYGYTF
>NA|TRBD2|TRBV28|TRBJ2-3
TGTGCCAGCAGTTCCCCTAGCGGGAGTGAATATACGCAGTATTTT
CASSSPSGSEYTQYF
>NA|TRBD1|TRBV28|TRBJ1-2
TGTGCCAGCAGTTTGGCGGGACAGGGTTCCACTATCTATGGCTACACCTTC
CASSLAGQGSTIYGYTF
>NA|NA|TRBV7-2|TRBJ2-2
TGTGCCAGCAGCCCGGGGGGCCGTAACACCGGGGAGCTGTTTTTT
CASSPGGRNTGELFF
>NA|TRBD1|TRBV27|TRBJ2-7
TGTGCCAGCAGCTGGACAGGCGCCCACGAGCAGTACTTC
CASSWTGAHEQYF
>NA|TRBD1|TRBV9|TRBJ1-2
TGTGCCAGCAGTTTTCCCACAGGGGGCAAAAACTATGGCTACACCTTC
CASSFPTGGKNYGYTF
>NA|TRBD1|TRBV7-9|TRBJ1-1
TGTGCCAGCAGCTTAGGCAGGGGGAGCGCGAACACTGAAGCTTTCTTT
CASSLGRGSANTEAFF
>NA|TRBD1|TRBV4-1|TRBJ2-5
TGCGCCAGCAGCCAATACGGGACAGGGGGCGGAGAGACCCAGTACTTC
CASSQYGTGGGETQYF
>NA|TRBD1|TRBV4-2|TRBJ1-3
TGTGCCAGCAGCCCCTCCGGGACAGGGCCTGGAAACACCATATATTTT
CASSPSGTGPGNTIYF